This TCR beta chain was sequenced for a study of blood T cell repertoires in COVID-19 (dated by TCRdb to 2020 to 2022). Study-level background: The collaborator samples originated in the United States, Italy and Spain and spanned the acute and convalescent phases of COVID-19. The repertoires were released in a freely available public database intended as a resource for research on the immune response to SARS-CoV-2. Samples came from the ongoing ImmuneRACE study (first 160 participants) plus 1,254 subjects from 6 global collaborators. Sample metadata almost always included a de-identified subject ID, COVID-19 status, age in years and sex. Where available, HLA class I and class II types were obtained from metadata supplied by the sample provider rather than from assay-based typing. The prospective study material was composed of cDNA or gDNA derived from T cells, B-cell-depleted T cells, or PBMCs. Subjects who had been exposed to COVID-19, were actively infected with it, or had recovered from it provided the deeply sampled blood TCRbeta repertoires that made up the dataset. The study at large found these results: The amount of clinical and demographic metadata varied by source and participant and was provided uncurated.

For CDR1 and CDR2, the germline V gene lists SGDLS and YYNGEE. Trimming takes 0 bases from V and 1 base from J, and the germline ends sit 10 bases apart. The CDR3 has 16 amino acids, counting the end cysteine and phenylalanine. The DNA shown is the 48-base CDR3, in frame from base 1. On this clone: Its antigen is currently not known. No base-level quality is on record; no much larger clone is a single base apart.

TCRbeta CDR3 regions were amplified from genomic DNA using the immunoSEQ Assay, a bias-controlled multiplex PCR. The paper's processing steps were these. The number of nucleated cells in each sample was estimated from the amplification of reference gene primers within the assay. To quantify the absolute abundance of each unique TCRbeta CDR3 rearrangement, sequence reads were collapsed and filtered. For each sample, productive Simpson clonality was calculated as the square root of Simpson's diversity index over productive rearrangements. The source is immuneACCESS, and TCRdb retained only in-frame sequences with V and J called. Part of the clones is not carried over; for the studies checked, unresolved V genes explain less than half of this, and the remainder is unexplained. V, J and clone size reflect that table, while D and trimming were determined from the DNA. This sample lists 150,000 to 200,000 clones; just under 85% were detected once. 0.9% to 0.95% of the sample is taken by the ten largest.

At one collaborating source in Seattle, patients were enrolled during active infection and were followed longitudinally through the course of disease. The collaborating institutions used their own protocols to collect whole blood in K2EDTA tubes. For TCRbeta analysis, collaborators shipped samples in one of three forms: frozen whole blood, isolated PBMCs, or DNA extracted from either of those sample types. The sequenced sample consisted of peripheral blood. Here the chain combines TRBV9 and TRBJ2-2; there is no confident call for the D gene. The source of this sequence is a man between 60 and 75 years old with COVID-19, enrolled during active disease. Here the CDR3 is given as CASSVARRRNTGELFF. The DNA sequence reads TGTGCCAGCAGCGTAGCTAGGAGACGGAACACCGGGGAGCTGTTTTTT.